This T cell receptor (beta chain) came from a study of cytomegalovirus exposure and HLA in healthy donors (dated by TCRdb to about 2017). For the wider study: An earlier analysis of several hundred of the donors reported 276 Gb of sequence data and 117 million unique TCR beta sequences obtained from approximately 180 million T cells. An early release that covered around 590 HLA-typed donors contained approximately 300 gigabases of sequencing data and 80 million or so unique TCR sequences. Among the roughly 390 genotyped donors, approximately 82% belonged to the genetic ancestry cluster associated with self-reported Caucasian donors. The aim of the study was to test whether cataloging public T cell receptors could identify signatures of past pathogen exposure. The study used immunosequencing to profile the T cell repertoires of several hundred subjects and linked those repertoires to cytomegalovirus serostatus. A separate validation cohort of about 110 different subjects was used in addition to the approximately 700-subject first cohort. To predict cytomegalovirus infection status, the study combined high-throughput TCR immunosequencing, statistical association of individual TCRs with disease status, and machine learning. A later analysis re-analyzed previously published TCR beta repertoires from hundreds of donors and added high-resolution HLA genotyping to study TCR occurrence patterns. The later analysis used no new phenotypic data to find candidate immune exposures, relying instead on TCR beta sequences and their occurrence across donors. An earlier analysis of 587 of the donors used high-throughput TCR beta sequencing to judge whether each TCR beta V gene segment behaved as functional or pseudogenic. Donor age, sex, ethnicity and CMV serostatus were compiled together with the repertoire data. A later genetic analysis took genome-wide SNP genotypes for about 60% of the roughly 670 donors and used that subset as a discovery cohort. All discovery cohort repertoires had been generated on a single sequencing platform. Class I and class II HLA loci were covered by the typing at four-digit resolution. Typing coverage differed by locus: A, B, C, DRB1 and DQB1 were typed in roughly 620-630 donors, DQA1 in 522, DPA1 in 600 to 610, and DPB1 in 472. Because of strong linkage in the cohort, 4 to 6 DR-DQ haplotypes were treated as single units for association and clustering. Among about 370 genotyped donors of the cohort, an average of about 240,000 unique TCR beta nucleotide sequences was sequenced per donor, of which roughly 18% were non-productive.

Libraries were prepared through the immunoSEQ multiplex PCR assay. The multiplex PCR relied on a mix of 60 forward primers for TCR Vbeta segments and 13 reverse primers for TCR Jbeta segments. The CDR3 region of rearranged TCR beta genes was amplified from genomic DNA with a multiplex PCR assay. The Illumina HiSeq System was used to sequence the amplified TCR beta libraries as 87-base-pair reads. Processing in the source paper ran as follows. Across the 500 to 750 repertoires, a later analysis counted approximately 75 million unique TCR beta chains, approximately 10 million of which were shared by at least two donors. Raw reads were error-corrected and collapsed into unique sequences with a nearest-neighbor algorithm that merged closely related sequences to remove PCR and sequencing errors. To assign V, D and J gene segments, CDR3 sequences were aligned to IMGT reference sequences. For a sequence to be retained, a match of at least six nucleotides was required to both a V gene segment and a J gene segment. A rearrangement counted as productive if the CDR3 had no stop codons and remained in frame with V and J, and every other rearrangement counted as non-productive. Following IMGT convention, CDR3 was defined as the stretch from the second conserved V-encoded cysteine up to the conserved J-encoded phenylalanine. Sequences without an unambiguous match to a single V gene segment were excluded from the earlier analysis of several hundred of the donors. An earlier analysis of 587 of the donors classified V segments as functional when productive rearrangements were above 56.7% and as segregating when the standard deviation between donors was above 5%. A statistical classification framework was built to diagnose cytomegalovirus status from the catalog of TCR beta chain sequences. A later analysis assigned V and J genes by comparing TCR nucleotide sequences with IMGT/GENE-DB human TR gene sequences. Using the TCRdist pipeline, a later analysis assigned CDR3 sequences along with most-parsimonious VDJ recombination scenarios. In a later analysis, each TCR beta chain was defined by its CDR3 amino acid sequence together with its V-gene family, and reads lacking a unique V-gene family were excluded. A later analysis removed over 500 highly shared, low-generation-probability nucleotide sequences to deal with suspected cross-contamination and a sequencing artifact. In a later analysis, a clonal expansion index for each public chain was calculated from normalized within-repertoire ranks of inferred template counts. In a later analysis, generation probabilities were computed using a VDJ recombination model fitted to out-of-frame rearrangements, and the results were checked against IGoR. In a later analysis, hypergeometric tests were used to score TCR-TCR, TCR-HLA and TCR-CMV co-occurrence, with a repertoire-size bias correction applied to TCR pairs. False discovery rates were estimated in a later analysis by permuting HLA or CMV assignments 20 times. In a later analysis, co-occurring TCRs were grouped using DBSCAN, and TCRdist sequence similarity was added for clustering within HLA-allele-positive subsets. Repertoires with fewer than 30,000 or more than 120,000 public chains, plus five repertoires with anomalous nucleotide sharing, were excluded from co-occurrence clustering. What TCRdb holds here is the immuneACCESS table cut down to in-frame rearrangements. Part of the clones is not present; checked against another copy, under half of the missing clones reflect an unresolved V gene, and the others are unexplained. V, J and clone size are taken as reported in that table, and D and trimming were inferred from the DNA itself. The sample yields approximately 240,000 clones; about 81% were counted once. 5% to 6% of the sample goes to the ten largest clones.

Turning to this clone: Its antigen is not yet known. No base-level quality is on record; no much larger clone is a single base apart.

CDR1 and CDR2 are drawn from the germline V gene: SGHDT, YYEEEE. V loses 4 bases at its end and J loses 5 bases; junction bases beyond the gene matches: 6. From the cysteine through the phenylalanine, the CDR3 covers 15 amino acids. The kept DNA is CDR3 alone, 45 bases in frame from the first base. The study at large found these results: A few of the identified cytomegalovirus-associated TCR beta chains were confirmed in vitro to be specific for cytomegalovirus antigens. A cluster of highly shared sequence variants was judged likely to be a technical artifact of the sequencing pipeline. A further reported finding was that TCR beta sequences accurately predicted the HLA-A and HLA-B alleles for most subjects in the first cohort. A later analysis reported that several top co-occurrence clusters appeared linked to parvovirus B19, influenza, CMV and Epstein-Barr virus. In a later genetic analysis, a missense DCLRE1C variant was associated with V-gene and J-gene trimming of TCR beta chains, and the association was replicated in an independent cohort. The study listed approximately 160 TCR beta chains as associated with cytomegalovirus. Some IMGT-functional V segments, including TRBV6-2 and TRBV6-3, could not be distinguished by the 87-base-pair reads and were therefore excluded. Presence/absence analyses assumed roughly uniform sequencing depth across donors, an assumption that may not hold. Specific HLA alleles were associated with 15,000 to 20,000 TCR beta sequences at a false discovery rate of 0.05 in a later analysis. Broadly in line with IMGT annotations, most TCR beta V segments showed up in productive rearrangements about 87% or about 30% of the time in an earlier analysis of approximately 600 of the donors. It was suggested by the authors that the approach could potentially be generalized to other disease states and immunological phenotypes. According to a later analysis, most CMV-associated TCR beta chains appeared to be HLA-restricted, and the HLA associations seemed to be driven largely by CMV exposure. According to a later genetic analysis, donors in an Asian-associated ancestry cluster had fewer N-insertions in productive TCRs than the roughly 670-donor mean. Because HLA typing was unavailable for some donors at each locus, only the typed subset was used in association tests. According to a later analysis, TCR association rates differed among HLA loci, with DRB1 alleles showing the most associated TCRs and HLA-C alleles showing the fewest. In both the original and validation cohorts, the classifier was reported to diagnose cytomegalovirus status with high specificity and sensitivity. Because counts were too low, about 18 rarely observed V segments, including chromosome 9 orphons, were excluded from the earlier analysis of 587 of the donors. Only TCR beta chains were sequenced in this cohort, and the absence of alpha or paired-chain data limited detectable features. Across donors, most TCR sequences were observed very rarely, whereas some public TCRs were present in many individuals. When HLA alleles, especially DR and DQ, strongly co-occurred, attributing TCR associations to individual alleles was difficult. A later analysis found that HLA-associated TCR beta chains were more clonally expanded and had lower generation probabilities than equally common non-associated chains. Linkage disequilibrium might explain the correlated functional status among segregating V segments, but an unknown experimental factor could not be excluded. For the cohort, immune exposure information was limited to CMV serostatus.

In total, 666 healthy bone marrow donors made up the cohort. Cohort members were all nominally healthy when sampled, although unrecorded immune exposures were likely present. The donor was CMV seropositive and was included in the group of 290 or so seropositive cohort members. A peripheral blood sample was provided by each donor, and peripheral blood mononuclear cells were used for TCR beta sequencing. The Qiagen DNeasy Blood Extraction Kit was used to extract genomic DNA from the blood cell samples. The rearranged chain carries TRBV5-6 and TRBJ2-1; 10 bases in between match TRBD1. The clonotype was recovered from a woman aged 40 to 50 in good health and CMV-seropositive. The specimen was PBMCs. The CDR3 corresponds to CASSPRTGGNNEQFF. The DNA reads TGTGCCAGCAGCCCTAGGACAGGGGGTAACAATGAGCAGTTCTTC.